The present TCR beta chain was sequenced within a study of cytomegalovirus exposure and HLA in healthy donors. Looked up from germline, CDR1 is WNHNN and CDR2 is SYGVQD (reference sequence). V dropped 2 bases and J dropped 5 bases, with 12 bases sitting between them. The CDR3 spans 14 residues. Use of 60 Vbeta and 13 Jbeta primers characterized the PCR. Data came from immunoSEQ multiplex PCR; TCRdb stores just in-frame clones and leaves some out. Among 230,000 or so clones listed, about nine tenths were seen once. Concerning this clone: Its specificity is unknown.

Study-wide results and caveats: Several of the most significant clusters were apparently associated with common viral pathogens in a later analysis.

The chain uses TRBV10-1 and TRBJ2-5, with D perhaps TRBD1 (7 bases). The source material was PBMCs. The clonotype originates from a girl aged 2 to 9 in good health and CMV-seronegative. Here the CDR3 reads CASSEAGTAETQYF. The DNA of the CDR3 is TGCGCCAGCAGTGAGGCGGGGACAGCGGAGACCCAGTACTTC.